Shown below are 8 T cell receptor beta chains from a single sample sequenced in a study of blood T cell repertoires in COVID-19 (dated by TCRdb to about 2020). The library was obtained by the immunoSEQ multiplex PCR assay. Sourced from immuneACCESS, this table was stored by TCRdb with only in-frame sequences that have V and J called. A share of the clones is absent; for the studies checked, an unresolved V gene accounts for under half, and the remainder has no known explanation. In all, the sample holds 270,000 or so clones, and approximately 85% of those were seen once. The ten largest clones add up to about 6.9% of the sample. Input material: PBMCs or T cells enriched from blood (not recorded which). Source of these receptors: a woman aged 45-65 years who had been exposed to COVID-19.

The chain is built from TRBV15 and TRBJ2-3; 8 bases align to TRBD2. Trimming removed 1 base from V and 2 bases from J; junction bases left unmatched: 8. The CDR3 length is 17 residues. Per germline, CDR1 LNHNV and CDR2 YYDKDF (reference sequence). The CDR3 loop reads CATSRGGGGTVTDTQYF. CDR3 nucleotides: TGTGCCACCAGCAGAGGGGGCGGGGGGACTGTCACAGATACGCAGTATTTT.

J is TRBJ1-2 and V is TRBV19, with 10 positions matching TRBD1. The CDR3 runs 16 residues. With V trimmed by 5 bases and J by 7 bases, 13 bases remained unmatched. CDR1 and CDR2 from the germline V gene are LNHDA and SQIVND (reference sequence). The CDR3 reads CASSDPGTGDFRGYTF. Here the CDR3 DNA reads TGTGCCAGTAGTGACCCCGGGACAGGGGATTTTCGTGGCTACACCTTC.

V usage is TRBV7-6 and J usage is TRBJ2-3; 14 nucleotides line up with TRBD2. After removal of 1 base from V and 3 bases from J, the junction contained 3 bases not matched to a gene. This CDR3 has 17 residues. Germline V gene sequence: CDR1 SGHVS, CDR2 FNYEAQ. The CDR3 bases are TGTGCCAGCAGCTTAGGGACTAGCGGGGGGTTTACAGATACGCAGTATTTT. Protein: CASSLGTSGGFTDTQYF.

The V call is TRBV7-7, the J call TRBJ2-1; 8 bases line up with TRBD2. There are 17 residues in the CDR3. Losses at the gene ends were 5 bases for V and 6 bases for J; bases not matched to a gene: 15. The germline V gene encodes CDR1 SSHAT and CDR2 FNYEAQ (reference sequence). CDR3 sequence: CASSPSGSGGPTNEQFF. For the CDR3, the DNA is TGTGCCAGCAGCCCTTCGGGGAGCGGGGGACCGACCAATGAGCAGTTCTTC.

The chain links TRBV12-3 or TRBV12-4 to TRBJ1-1, with D possibly matching TRBD1 (5 bases). Trimming took off 7 bases at V and 6 bases at J, with 15 bases between the two ends. The CDR3 totals 13 residues. The DNA of the CDR3 is TGTGCCAGCACCCCAGCGGGGGGGTCTGAAGCTTTCTTT. As protein: CASTPAGGSEAFF.

The V call is TRBV4-2, the J call TRBJ2-1, with 8 nucleotides matching TRBD2. Trimming took 6 bases from V and 10 from J; bases not matched to a gene: 14. The CDR3 totals 15 residues. Germline V gene sequence: CDR1 LGHNA, CDR2 YNFKEQ. CDR3 coding DNA: TGTGCCAGCAGTCCCTGGGCGGGGGGCCCTCACGAGCAGTTCTTC. Translation: CASSPWAGGPHEQFF.

A remark on this clone: The same CDR3 can be traced to other DNA sequences in this sample. DNA of the CDR3: TGTGCCTGGGGGACAGGCTCCTACGAGCAGTACTTC. This translates into CAWGTGSYEQYF. The chain uses TRBV30 and TRBJ2-7, with 8 bases that match TRBD1. Trimming took 5 bases from V and 0 from J; bases not matched to a gene: 0. The CDR3 has 12 residues. The germline CDR1 and CDR2 sequences are GTSNPN and SVGIG (reference sequence).

This clone turned up a few times. The V call is TRBV2, the J call TRBJ2-7; possible D gene TRBD2, 6 bases. Germline V gene lookup returns CDR1 SNHLY and CDR2 FYNNEI. V lost 2 bases to trimming and J lost 2 bases, with 10 bases between them. There are 14 residues in the CDR3. CDR3 protein: CASSERTTTYEQYF. Here the CDR3 DNA reads TGTGCCAGCAGTGAACGGACTACTACCTACGAGCAGTACTTC.